The rows below give T cell receptor beta chains drawn from one sample of a study of PD-1 blockade in mismatch repair-deficient tumors. TCRdb's copy holds only in-frame clones and misses some; the assay was immunoSEQ multiplex PCR. This sample has about 79,000 clones, with 70% to 90% found just once. Sequenced here: peripheral blood, sampled 44 weeks after starting pembrolizumab. Receptors originate from an adult with mismatch repair-deficient cancer. CDR3s include the opening cysteine and the closing phenylalanine or tryptophan. D genes are given only for firm matches. Size values are once, few and many counts, or a class for expanded clones, and some rows have none.

j_gene | v_gene | d_gene | abundance | CDR3nt | CDR3aa
TRBJ2-5 | TRBV30 | . | once | TGTGCCTGGAGTGCCGGACTCATAAGCGAGACCCAGTACTTC | CAWSAGLISETQYF
TRBJ2-1 | TRBV9 | TRBD2 | . | TGTGCCAGCAGCACGCGGACTAGCGGGAGAACCTACAATGAGCAGTTCTTC | CASSTRTSGRTYNEQFF
TRBJ1-2 | TRBV5-8 | TRBD1 | . | TGTGCCAGCAGCCGAGCCAAGGCCGGACAGGGGTACTATGGCTACACCTTC | CASSRAKAGQGYYGYTF
TRBJ2-5 | TRBV30 | TRBD1 | . | TGTGCCTGGAGTTCCGGGGGGACAGGGCACCAAGAGACCCAGTACTTC | CAWSSGGTGHQETQYF
TRBJ2-6 | TRBV5-5 | . | . | TGTGCCAGCAGCCCTAGGTCTGGTGCTGGGGCCAACGTCCTGACTTTC | CASSPRSGAGANVLTF
TRBJ1-1 | TRBV11-3 | . | . | TGTGCCAGCAGCGTGAGGGGATCCAGGATGTCTTGGGCTTTCTTT | CASSVRGSRMSWAFF
TRBJ1-5 | TRBV27 | . | . | TGTGCCAGCAGTCTCGGGACGGCGTTGAATAGTCAGCCCCAGCATTTT | CASSLGTALNSQPQHF
TRBJ1-2 | TRBV2 | . | few | TGTGCCAGCAGTGGCCCCACTGACACGAACTATGGCTACACCTTC | CASSGPTDTNYGYTF
TRBJ2-2 | TRBV6-5 | . | . | TGTGCCAGCAGTGCCGGGACCCTGAACACCGGGGAGCTGTTTTTT | CASSAGTLNTGELFF
TRBJ1-1 | TRBV5-1 | . | . | TGCGCCAGCAGCTTGGCCAGGGACACTGAAGCTTTCTTT | CASSLARDTEAFF
TRBJ1-1 | TRBV21-1 | . | . | TGTGCCAGCAGCCTACAAAGGATGACAGGGGCTATGAACACTGAAGCTTTCTTT | CASSLQRMTGAMNTEAFF
TRBJ1-2 | TRBV25-1 | . | once | TGTGCCAGCAGCCTCACAGGGTTAGGCTATGGCTACACCTTC | CASSLTGLGYGYTF
TRBJ2-2 | TRBV2 | TRBD2 | few | TGTGCCAGCAGAGGATGGACTAGCGGGACCGGGGAGCTGTTTTTT | CASRGWTSGTGELFF
TRBJ2-7 | TRBV6-5 | TRBD2 | . | TGTGCCACTGGACCGCGGGGGAGCTCCTACGAGCAGTACTTC | CATGPRGSSYEQYF
TRBJ2-7 | TRBV6-5 | . | . | TGTGCCAGCAGTTACTCGAGTCGGGGGGCCGAGCAGTACTTC | CASSYSSRGAEQYF